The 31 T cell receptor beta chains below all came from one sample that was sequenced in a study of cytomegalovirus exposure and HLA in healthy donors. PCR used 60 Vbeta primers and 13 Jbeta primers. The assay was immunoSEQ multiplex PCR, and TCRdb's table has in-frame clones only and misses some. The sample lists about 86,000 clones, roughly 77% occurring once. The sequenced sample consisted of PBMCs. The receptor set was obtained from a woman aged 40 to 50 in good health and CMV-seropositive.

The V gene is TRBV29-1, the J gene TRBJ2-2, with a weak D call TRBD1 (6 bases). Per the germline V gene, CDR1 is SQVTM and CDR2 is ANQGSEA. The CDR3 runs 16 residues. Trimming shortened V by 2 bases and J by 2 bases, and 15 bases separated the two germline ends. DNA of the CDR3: TGCAGCGTTGAAAGTCAGCAGGGGCATAACACCGGGGAGCTGTTTTTT. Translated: CSVESQQGHNTGELFF.

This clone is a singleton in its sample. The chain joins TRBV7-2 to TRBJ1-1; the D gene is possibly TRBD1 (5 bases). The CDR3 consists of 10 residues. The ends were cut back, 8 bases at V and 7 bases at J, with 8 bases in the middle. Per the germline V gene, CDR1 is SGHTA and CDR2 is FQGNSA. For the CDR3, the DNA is TGTGCCAGCGGGGGGGGTGAAGCTTTCTTT. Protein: CASGGGEAFF.

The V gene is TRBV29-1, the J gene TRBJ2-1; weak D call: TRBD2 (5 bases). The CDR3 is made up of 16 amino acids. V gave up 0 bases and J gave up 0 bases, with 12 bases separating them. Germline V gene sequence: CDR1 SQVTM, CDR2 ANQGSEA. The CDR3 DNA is TGCAGCGTTGAAGAAGGACTCGTCCGCTCCTACAATGAGCAGTTCTTC. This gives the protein CSVEEGLVRSYNEQFF.

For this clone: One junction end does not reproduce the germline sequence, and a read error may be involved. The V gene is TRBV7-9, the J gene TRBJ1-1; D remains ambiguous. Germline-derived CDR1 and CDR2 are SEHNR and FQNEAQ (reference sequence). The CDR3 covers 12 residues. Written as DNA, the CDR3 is TGTTCCAGCAGCGCCAACCAGCGGAGGGCTTTCTTT. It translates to CSSSANQRRAFF.

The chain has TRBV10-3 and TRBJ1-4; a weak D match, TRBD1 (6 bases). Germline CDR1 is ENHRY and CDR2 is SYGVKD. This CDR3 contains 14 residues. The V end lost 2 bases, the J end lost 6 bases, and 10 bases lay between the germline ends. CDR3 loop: CAISERAGDEKLFF. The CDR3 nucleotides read TGTGCCATCAGTGAGCGGGCAGGGGATGAAAAACTGTTTTTT.

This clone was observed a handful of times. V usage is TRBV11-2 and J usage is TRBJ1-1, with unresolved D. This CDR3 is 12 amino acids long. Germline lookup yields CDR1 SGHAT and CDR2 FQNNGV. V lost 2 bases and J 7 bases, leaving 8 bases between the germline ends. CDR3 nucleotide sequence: TGTGCCAGCAGCTTAAATTCGGGTGAAGCTTTCTTT. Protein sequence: CASSLNSGEAFF.

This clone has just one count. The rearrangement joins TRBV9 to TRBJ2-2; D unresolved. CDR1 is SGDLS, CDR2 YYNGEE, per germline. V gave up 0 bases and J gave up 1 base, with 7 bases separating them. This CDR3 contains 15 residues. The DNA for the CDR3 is TGTGCCAGCAGCGTAGTCGGAGTGAACACCGGGGAGCTGTTTTTT. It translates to CASSVVGVNTGELFF. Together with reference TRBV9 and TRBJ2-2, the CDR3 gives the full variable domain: DSGVTQTPKHLITATGQRVTLRCSPRSGDLSVYWYQQSLDQGLQFLIQYYNGEERAKGNILERFSAQQFPDLHSELNLSSLELGDSALYFCASSVVGVNTGELFFGEGSRLTVL.

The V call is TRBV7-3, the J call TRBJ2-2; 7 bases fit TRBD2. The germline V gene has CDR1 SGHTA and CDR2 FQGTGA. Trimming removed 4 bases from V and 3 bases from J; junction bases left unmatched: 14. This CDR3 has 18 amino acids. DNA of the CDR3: TGTGCCAGCAGCTCTGGACTAGGGAGGGGAAGGGACACCGGGGAGCTGTTTTTT. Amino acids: CASSSGLGRGRDTGELFF. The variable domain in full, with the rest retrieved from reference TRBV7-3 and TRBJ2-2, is GAGVSQTPSNKVTEKGKYVELRCDPISGHTALYWYRQSLGQGPEFLIYFQGTGAADDSGLPNDRFFAVRPEGSVSTLKIQRTERGDSAVYLCASSSGLGRGRDTGELFFGEGSRLTVL.

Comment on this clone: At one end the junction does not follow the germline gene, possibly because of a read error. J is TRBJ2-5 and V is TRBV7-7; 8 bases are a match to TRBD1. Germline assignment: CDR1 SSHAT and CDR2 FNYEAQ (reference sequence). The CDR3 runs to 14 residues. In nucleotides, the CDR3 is TGTGCTAGCAGCTTACGGACAGGGTCTGGGACCCAGTACTTC. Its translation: CASSLRTGSGTQYF.

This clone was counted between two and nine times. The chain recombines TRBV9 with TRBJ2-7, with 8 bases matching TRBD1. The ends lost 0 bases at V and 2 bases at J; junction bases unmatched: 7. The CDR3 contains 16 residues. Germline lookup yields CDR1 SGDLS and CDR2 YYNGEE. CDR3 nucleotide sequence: TGTGCCAGCAGCGTAGAAGATGGACAGGGAACCTACGAGCAGTACTTC. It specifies CASSVEDGQGTYEQYF. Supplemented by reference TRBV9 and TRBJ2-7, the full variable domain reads DSGVTQTPKHLITATGQRVTLRCSPRSGDLSVYWYQQSLDQGLQFLIQYYNGEERAKGNILERFSAQQFPDLHSELNLSSLELGDSALYFCASSVEDGQGTYEQYFGPGTRLTVT.

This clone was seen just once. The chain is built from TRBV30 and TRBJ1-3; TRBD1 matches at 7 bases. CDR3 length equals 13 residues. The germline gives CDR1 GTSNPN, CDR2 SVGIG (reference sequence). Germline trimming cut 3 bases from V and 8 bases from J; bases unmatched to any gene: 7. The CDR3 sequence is CAWSQGVGHTIYF. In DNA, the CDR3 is TGTGCCTGGAGCCAGGGGGTAGGACACACCATATATTTT.

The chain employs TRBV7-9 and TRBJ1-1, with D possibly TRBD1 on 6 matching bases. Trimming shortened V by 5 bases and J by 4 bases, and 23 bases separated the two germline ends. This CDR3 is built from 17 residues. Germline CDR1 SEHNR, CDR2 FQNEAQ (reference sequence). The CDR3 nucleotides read TGTGCCAGCAGCCTATTTGGCGGGGGCGGAGGAGTCACTGAAGCTTTCTTT. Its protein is CASSLFGGGGGVTEAFF.

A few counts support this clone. CDR3 in DNA: TGTGCCAGCAGCCACCGTAATACCCCCGGGACAGGGAACTACAATGAGCAGTTCTTC. This sequence encodes CASSHRNTPGTGNYNEQFF. This chain joins TRBV14 and TRBJ2-1; 9 positions agree with TRBD1. CDR3 length: 19 residues. The V gene end was trimmed by 3 bases and the J gene end by 3 bases; junction bases not matched to a gene: 15. In germline, CDR1 is SGHDN, CDR2 FVKESK.

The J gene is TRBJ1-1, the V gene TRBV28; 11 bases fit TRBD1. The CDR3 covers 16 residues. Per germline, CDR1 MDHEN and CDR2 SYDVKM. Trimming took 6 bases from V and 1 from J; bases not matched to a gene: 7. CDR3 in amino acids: CASSQGQGGKNTEAFF. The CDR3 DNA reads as TGTGCCAGCAGCCAGGGACAGGGGGGGAAGAACACTGAAGCTTTCTTT.

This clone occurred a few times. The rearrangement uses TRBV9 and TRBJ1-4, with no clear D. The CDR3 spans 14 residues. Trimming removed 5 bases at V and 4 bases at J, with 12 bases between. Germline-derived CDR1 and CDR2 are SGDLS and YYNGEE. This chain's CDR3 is CASSEGSFNEKLFF. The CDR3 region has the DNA TGTGCCAGCAGTGAGGGAAGCTTTAATGAAAAACTGTTTTTT. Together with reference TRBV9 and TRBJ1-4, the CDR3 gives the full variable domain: DSGVTQTPKHLITATGQRVTLRCSPRSGDLSVYWYQQSLDQGLQFLIQYYNGEERAKGNILERFSAQQFPDLHSELNLSSLELGDSALYFCASSEGSFNEKLFFGSGTQLSVL.

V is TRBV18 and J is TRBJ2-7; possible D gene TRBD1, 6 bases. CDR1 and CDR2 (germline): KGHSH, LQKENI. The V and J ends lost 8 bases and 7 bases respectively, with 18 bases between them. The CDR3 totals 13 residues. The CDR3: CASQGQTLREQYF. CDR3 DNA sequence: TGTGCCAGCCAGGGACAAACCCTAAGGGAGCAGTACTTC.

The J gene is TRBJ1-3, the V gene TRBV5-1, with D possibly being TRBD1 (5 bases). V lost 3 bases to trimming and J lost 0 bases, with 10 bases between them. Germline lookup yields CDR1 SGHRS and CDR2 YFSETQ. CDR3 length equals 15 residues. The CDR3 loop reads CASSWDLNSGNTIYF. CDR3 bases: TGCGCCAGCAGCTGGGACTTAAACTCTGGAAACACCATATATTTT.

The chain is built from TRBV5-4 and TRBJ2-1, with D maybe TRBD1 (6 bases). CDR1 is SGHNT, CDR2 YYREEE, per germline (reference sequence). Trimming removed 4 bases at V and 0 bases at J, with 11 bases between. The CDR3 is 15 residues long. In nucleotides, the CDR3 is TGTGCCAGCAGCGTCACAGGGAGCTCCTACAATGAGCAGTTCTTC. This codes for CASSVTGSSYNEQFF.

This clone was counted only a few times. As DNA, the CDR3 is TGTGCCAGCAGTGTCACAGGGGGCGTCTATGGCTACACCTTC. Protein: CASSVTGGVYGYTF. The V and J genes are TRBV27 and TRBJ1-2; 9 bases align to TRBD1. V trimming: 5 bases; J trimming: 4 bases; junction bases outside the gene matches: 5. Germline loops: CDR1 MNHEY, CDR2 SMNVEV (reference sequence). CDR3 length: 14 residues.

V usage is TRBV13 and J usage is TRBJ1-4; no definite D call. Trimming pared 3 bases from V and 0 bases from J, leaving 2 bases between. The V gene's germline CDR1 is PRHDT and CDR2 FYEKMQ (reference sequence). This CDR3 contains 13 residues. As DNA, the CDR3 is TGTGCCAGCAGCTTCACAACTAATGAAAAACTGTTTTTT. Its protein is CASSFTTNEKLFF. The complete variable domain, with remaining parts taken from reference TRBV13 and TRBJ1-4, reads AAGVIQSPRHLIKEKRETATLKCYPIPRHDTVYWYQQGPGQDPQFLISFYEKMQSDKGSIPDRFSAQQFSDYHSELNMSSLELGDSALYFCASSFTTNEKLFFGSGTQLSVL.

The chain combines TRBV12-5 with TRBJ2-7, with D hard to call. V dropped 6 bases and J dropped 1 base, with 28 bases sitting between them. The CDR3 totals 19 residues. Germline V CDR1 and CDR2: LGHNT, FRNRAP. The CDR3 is CASGSPAWAPLLQSYEQYF. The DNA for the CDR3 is TGTGCTAGTGGCTCGCCCGCGTGGGCACCTCTACTTCAATCCTACGAGCAGTACTTC. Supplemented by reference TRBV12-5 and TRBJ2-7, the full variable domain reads DARVTQTPRHKVTEMGQEVTMRCQPILGHNTVFWYRQTMMQGLELLAYFRNRAPLDDSGMPKDRFSAEMPDATLATLKIQPSEPRDSAVYFCASGSPAWAPLLQSYEQYFGPGTRLTVT.

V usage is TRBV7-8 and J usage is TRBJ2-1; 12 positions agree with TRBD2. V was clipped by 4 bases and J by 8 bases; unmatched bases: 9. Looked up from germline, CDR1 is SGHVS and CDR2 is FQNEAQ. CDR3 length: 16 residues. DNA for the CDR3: TGTGCCAGCAGCTACGTAACTAGCGGGAGGTTAGATGAGCAGTTCTTC. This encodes CASSYVTSGRLDEQFF.

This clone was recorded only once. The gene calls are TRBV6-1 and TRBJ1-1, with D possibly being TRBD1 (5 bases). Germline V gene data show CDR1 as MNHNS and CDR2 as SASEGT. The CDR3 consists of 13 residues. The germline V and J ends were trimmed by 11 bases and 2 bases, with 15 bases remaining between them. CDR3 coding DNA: TGTGCCTCCTACGGAGGGGAAAACACTGAAGCTTTCTTT. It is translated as CASYGGENTEAFF.

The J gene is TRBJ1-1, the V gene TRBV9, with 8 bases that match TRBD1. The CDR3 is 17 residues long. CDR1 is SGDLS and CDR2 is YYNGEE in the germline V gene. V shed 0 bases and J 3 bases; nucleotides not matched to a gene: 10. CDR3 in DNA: TGTGCCAGCAGCGTAGCATGGGACAGGTATTTGGACACTGAAGCTTTCTTT. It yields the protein CASSVAWDRYLDTEAFF.

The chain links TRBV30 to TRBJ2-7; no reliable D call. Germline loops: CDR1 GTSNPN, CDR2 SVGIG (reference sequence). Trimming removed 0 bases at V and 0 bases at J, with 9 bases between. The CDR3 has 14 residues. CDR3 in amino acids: CAWSVSTHSYEQYF. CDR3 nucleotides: TGTGCCTGGAGTGTCAGTACCCACTCCTACGAGCAGTACTTC.

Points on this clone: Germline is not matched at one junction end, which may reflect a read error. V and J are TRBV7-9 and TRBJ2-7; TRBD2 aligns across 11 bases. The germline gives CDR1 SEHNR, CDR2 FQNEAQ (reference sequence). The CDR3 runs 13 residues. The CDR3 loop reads CSSTASGGYEQYF. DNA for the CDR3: TGTTCCAGCACCGCTAGCGGGGGGTACGAGCAGTACTTC.

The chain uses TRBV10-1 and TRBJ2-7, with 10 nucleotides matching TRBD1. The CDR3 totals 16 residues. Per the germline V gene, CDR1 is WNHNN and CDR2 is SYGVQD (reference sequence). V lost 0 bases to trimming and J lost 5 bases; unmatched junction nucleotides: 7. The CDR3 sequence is CASSESPGQGSHEQYF. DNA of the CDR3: TGCGCCAGCAGTGAGTCGCCGGGACAGGGGTCCCACGAGCAGTACTTC.

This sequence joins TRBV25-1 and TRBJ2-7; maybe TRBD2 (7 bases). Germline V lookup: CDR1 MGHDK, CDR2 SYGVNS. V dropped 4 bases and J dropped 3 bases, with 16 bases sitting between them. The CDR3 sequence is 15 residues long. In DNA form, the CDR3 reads TGTGCCAGCAGTGGGGGGATCGGGGGGCGCTACGAGCAGTACTTC. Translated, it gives CASSGGIGGRYEQYF.

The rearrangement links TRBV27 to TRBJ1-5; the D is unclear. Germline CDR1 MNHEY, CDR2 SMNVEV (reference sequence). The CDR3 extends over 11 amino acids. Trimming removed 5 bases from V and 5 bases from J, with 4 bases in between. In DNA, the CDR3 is TGTGCCAGCAGTCCTCATCAGCCCCAGCATTTT. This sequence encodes CASSPHQPQHF.

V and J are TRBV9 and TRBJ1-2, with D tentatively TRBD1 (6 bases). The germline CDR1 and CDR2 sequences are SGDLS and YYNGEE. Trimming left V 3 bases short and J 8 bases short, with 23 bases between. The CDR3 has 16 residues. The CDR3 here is CASSADPTGTGEGYTF. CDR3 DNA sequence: TGTGCCAGCAGCGCCGACCCTACAGGGACCGGGGAGGGCTACACCTTC.

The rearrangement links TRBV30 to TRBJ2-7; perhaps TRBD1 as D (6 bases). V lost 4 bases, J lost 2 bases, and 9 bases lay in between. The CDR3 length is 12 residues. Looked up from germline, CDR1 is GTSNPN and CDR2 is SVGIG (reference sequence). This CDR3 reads CAWTRGTYEQYF. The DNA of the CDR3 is TGTGCCTGGACCAGGGGAACCTACGAGCAGTACTTC.